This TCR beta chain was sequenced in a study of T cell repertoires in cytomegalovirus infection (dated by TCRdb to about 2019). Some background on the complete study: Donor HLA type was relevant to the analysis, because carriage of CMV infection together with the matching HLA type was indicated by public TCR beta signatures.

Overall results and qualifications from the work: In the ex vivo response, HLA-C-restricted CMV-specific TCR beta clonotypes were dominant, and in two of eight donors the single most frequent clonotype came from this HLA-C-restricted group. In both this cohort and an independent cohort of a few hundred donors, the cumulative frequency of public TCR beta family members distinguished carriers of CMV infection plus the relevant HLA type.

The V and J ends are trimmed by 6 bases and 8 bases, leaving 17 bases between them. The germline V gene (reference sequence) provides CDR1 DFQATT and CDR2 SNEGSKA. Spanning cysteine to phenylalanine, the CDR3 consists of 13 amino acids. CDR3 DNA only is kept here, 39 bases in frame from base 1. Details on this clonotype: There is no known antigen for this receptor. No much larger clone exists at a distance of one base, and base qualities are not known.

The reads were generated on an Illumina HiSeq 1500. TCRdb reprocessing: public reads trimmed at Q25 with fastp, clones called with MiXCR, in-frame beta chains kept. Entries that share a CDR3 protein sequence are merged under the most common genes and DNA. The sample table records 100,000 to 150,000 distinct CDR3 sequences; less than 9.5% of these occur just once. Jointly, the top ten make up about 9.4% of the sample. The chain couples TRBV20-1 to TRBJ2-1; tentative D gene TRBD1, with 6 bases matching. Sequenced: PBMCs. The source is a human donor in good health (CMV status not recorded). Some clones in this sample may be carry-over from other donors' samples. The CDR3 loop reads CSAPGGSLHEQFF. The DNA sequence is TGCAGTGCCCCTGGGGGCTCTTTACATGAGCAGTTCTTC.